This passage covers 14 T cell receptor beta chains from one sample sequenced in a study of shared clonotypes between healthy human individuals. Sequencing used immunoSEQ multiplex PCR; TCRdb keeps in-frame clones, though not all of them. The sample consists of about 2 million clones, roughly 94% of them appearing once. Cells designated naive CD8 were CD45RO-negative and were positively selected for CCR7, with terminally differentiated effector memory CD45RA+ cells excluded. The sequenced sample was naive CD8+ T cells sorted from blood. The receptors come from a man in his late teens or twenties in good health.

The chain carries TRBV7-2 and TRBJ2-5; D is possibly TRBD1 (5 bases). V was clipped by 1 base and J by 5 bases, with 11 bases between them. CDR3 length: 14 residues. Germline CDR1 SGHTA, CDR2 FQGNSA. In DNA form, the CDR3 reads TGTGCCAGCAGCTTAGGGGCAGGGTGGGAGACCCAGTACTTC. Residues: CASSLGAGWETQYF.

Worth noting for this clone: Other DNA sequences in this specimen translate into the identical CDR3. The genes are TRBV30 and TRBJ2-7; TRBD1 aligns across 7 bases. J gave up 3 bases and V 0 bases, and 5 bases lay outside the gene matches. The CDR3 length is 14 residues. Germline CDR1 GTSNPN, CDR2 SVGIG (reference sequence). CDR3 amino acids: CAWSVVGGVYEQYF. The CDR3 DNA reads as TGTGCCTGGAGTGTAGTAGGGGGCGTCTACGAGCAGTACTTC. Filled out from reference TRBV30 and TRBJ2-7, the complete variable domain reads SQTIHQWPATLVQPVGSPLSLECTVEGTSNPNLYWYRQAAGRGLQLLFYSVGIGQISSEVPQNLSASRPQDRQFILSSKKLLLSDSGFYLCAWSVVGGVYEQYFGPGTRLTVT.

The chain carries TRBV11-3 and TRBJ1-4; D is undetermined. The CDR3 has 17 amino acids. V was cut by 2 bases and J by 0 bases, with 13 bases left in between. The germline gives CDR1 SGHNT, CDR2 YENEEA. CDR3 residues: CASSLRGGSATNEKLFF. Here the CDR3 DNA reads TGTGCCAGCAGCTTACGGGGAGGCAGCGCAACTAATGAAAAACTGTTTTTT.

V and J are TRBV10-2 and TRBJ2-1; 8 nucleotides line up with TRBD2. Germline V CDR1 and CDR2: WSHSY, SAAADI. The CDR3 is 14 residues long. CDR3 sequence: CQTRGAGVYNEQFF. The CDR3 coding sequence is TGCCAAACCCGGGGAGCGGGGGTCTACAATGAGCAGTTCTTC.

The genes are TRBV6-6 and TRBJ2-7; 7 bases fit TRBD1. The ends lost 4 bases at V and 2 bases at J; junction bases unmatched: 8. Germline-derived CDR1 and CDR2 are MNHNY and SVGAGI (reference sequence). CDR3 length equals 15 residues. The CDR3, as DNA: TGTGCCAGCAGTTCAGACAGGGTAGGGACCTACGAGCAGTACTTC. Its translation is CASSSDRVGTYEQYF.

The gene calls are TRBV5-1 and TRBJ2-7; 7 bases are a match to TRBD1. There are 15 residues in the CDR3. Germline trimming cut 4 bases from V and 5 bases from J; bases unmatched to any gene: 12. The germline V gene has CDR1 SGHRS and CDR2 YFSETQ. CDR3 in amino acids: CASSTGVTSVHEQYF. CDR3 coding DNA: TGCGCCAGCAGCACAGGGGTCACCAGCGTCCACGAGCAGTACTTC.

The genes are TRBV2 and TRBJ1-6; 10 bases match TRBD1. The ends lost 6 bases at V and 10 bases at J; junction bases unmatched: 9. This CDR3 spans 15 amino acids. Germline V gene lookup returns CDR1 SNHLY and CDR2 FYNNEI. CDR3 in amino acids: CASRGTGVSESPLHF. CDR3 sequence (DNA): TGTGCCAGCAGAGGGACAGGGGTGTCGGAATCACCCCTCCACTTT. The complete variable domain, with remaining parts taken from reference TRBV2 and TRBJ1-6, reads EPEVTQTPSHQVTQMGQEVILRCVPISNHLYFYWYRQILGQKVEFLVSFYNNEISEKSEIFDDQFSVERPDGSNFTLKIRSTKLEDSAMYFCASRGTGVSESPLHFGNGTRLTVT.

The chain links TRBV15 to TRBJ2-7; the D gene could be TRBD1 or TRBD2 (5 bases each). The V end was cut by 5 bases, the J end by 2 bases, with 19 bases between. This CDR3 is 16 amino acids long. Germline V gene lookup returns CDR1 LNHNV and CDR2 YYDKDF (reference sequence). CDR3 region: CATSDYRTLLPYEQYF. The CDR3 coding sequence is TGTGCCACCAGCGACTACCGGACACTCCTGCCCTACGAGCAGTACTTC. Full variable domain (rest looked up from reference TRBV15 and TRBJ2-7): DAMVIQNPRYQVTQFGKPVTLSCSQTLNHNVMYWYQQKSSQAPKLLFHYYDKDFNNEADTPDNFQSRRPNTSFCFLDIRSPGLGDTAMYLCATSDYRTLLPYEQYFGPGTRLTVT.

V usage is TRBV4-1 and J usage is TRBJ1-1; a possible D gene is TRBD1 (6 bases). Trimming took 5 bases from V and 11 from J, leaving 18 bases between them. The CDR3 loop spans 13 amino acids. Germline values: CDR1 MGHRA, CDR2 YSYEKL. The CDR3 DNA follows: TGCGCCAGCAGCTCCGGACAGCCCCGGGAGGCTTTCTTT. Protein sequence: CASSSGQPREAFF.

The rearrangement joins TRBV2 to TRBJ2-7; perhaps TRBD2 as D (5 bases). The CDR3 covers 12 residues. With 8 bases removed from V and 2 bases from J, the gap between germline ends came to 10 bases. CDR1 is SNHLY and CDR2 is FYNNEI in the germline V gene. CDR3: CASHGGTYEQYF. Written as DNA, the CDR3 is TGTGCCAGCCACGGAGGAACCTACGAGCAGTACTTC.

The chain combines TRBV5-1 with TRBJ2-7, with unresolved D. Germline CDR1 and CDR2: SGHRS and YFSETQ. The CDR3 loop spans 12 amino acids. Deletions cut 6 bases from V and 4 bases from J, with 11 bases between. CDR3 in DNA: TGCGCCAGCATCGGACCTGGGTACGAGCAGTACTTC. Translated: CASIGPGYEQYF.

As for this clone: Other DNA sequences in this specimen translate into the identical CDR3. The rearrangement joins TRBV4-1 to TRBJ2-7; the D gene could be TRBD1 or TRBD2 (5 bases each). Germline assignment: CDR1 MGHRA and CDR2 YSYEKL. CDR3 length: 15 amino acids. The ends were cut back, 0 bases at V and 2 bases at J, with 11 bases in the middle. DNA of the CDR3: TGCGCCAGCAGCCAAGATCGGGGCAGAACCTACGAGCAGTACTTC. It encodes CASSQDRGRTYEQYF.

The chain has TRBV4-2 and TRBJ2-4; TRBD1 aligns across 7 bases. From germline, CDR1 is LGHNA and CDR2 YNFKEQ. The CDR3 spans 14 residues. J was trimmed by 4 bases and V by 1 base; bases with no gene match: 1. CDR3 nucleotides: TGTGCCAGCAGCCAAGGACAGGGAAAAAACATTCAGTACTTC. Translated: CASSQGQGKNIQYF.

The chain combines TRBV11-2 with TRBJ1-1; TRBD1 matches at 8 bases. After removal of 1 base from V and 4 bases from J, the junction contained 5 bases not matched to a gene. Per germline, CDR1 SGHAT and CDR2 FQNNGV. The CDR3 consists of 15 residues. This CDR3 reads CASSLVDRERTEAFF. The CDR3 DNA is TGTGCCAGCAGCTTAGTGGACAGGGAACGCACTGAAGCTTTCTTT.